Below are 26 T cell receptor beta chains sequenced from a single sample in a study of CD8+CD57+ T cells in acquired aplastic anemia. CD8+CD57+ cell expansion, shown by flow cytometry, had occurred in the patients selected for sequencing. Template material for TCR beta VDJ and CDR3 profiling consisted of genomic DNA. TCRdb re-derived calls from the reads in MiXCR, one entry per CDR3 protein. This sample has approximately 300,000 distinct CDR3 sequences, with around three fifths found just once. The specimen was sorted CD4+, CD8+, or CD8+CD57+ T cells (not recorded which) from PBMCs. These receptors all come from a human donor with aplastic anemia.

Ten or more counts support this clonotype. The V and J genes are TRBV20-1 and TRBJ2-7; D uncertain. This CDR3 region has 14 residues. Trimming pared 8 bases from V and 0 bases from J, leaving 17 bases between. Germline V gene data show CDR1 as DFQATT and CDR2 as SNEGSKA (reference sequence). CDR3 sequence: CSFIKDPSSYEQYF. In DNA, the CDR3 is TGCAGTTTTATAAAGGACCCCTCCTCCTACGAGCAGTACTTC.

This sequence joins TRBV6-1 and TRBJ2-7; possible D gene TRBD1, 6 bases. There are 15 residues in the CDR3. The V gene's germline CDR1 is MNHNS and CDR2 SASEGT. Trimming took 6 bases from V and 0 from J, leaving 15 bases between them. CDR3 coding DNA: TGTGCCAGCAGCCTAACCCCGGACAGCTCCTACGAGCAGTACTTC. Its protein is CASSLTPDSSYEQYF.

This clonotype was seen ten or more times. The chain carries TRBV6-4 and TRBJ2-5; either TRBD1 or TRBD2 may supply D (7 bases each). The germline gives CDR1 MRHNA, CDR2 SNTAGT. The CDR3 runs 15 residues. The germline V and J ends were trimmed by 8 bases and 4 bases, with 20 bases remaining between them. CDR3 DNA: TGTGCCAGCCACCAGGGGGGGGGGCCGGTAGAGACCCAGTACTTC. Its translation: CASHQGGGPVETQYF.

This chain links TRBV19 with TRBJ1-2; no definite D call. V lost 6 bases and J 1 base, leaving 18 bases between the germline ends. The CDR3 extends over 16 amino acids. Germline V gene sequence: CDR1 LNHDA, CDR2 SQIVND (reference sequence). CDR3 nucleotides: TGTGCCAGTAGCCATTTGCCCGGGCCTGATAACTATGGCTACACCTTC. This gives the protein CASSHLPGPDNYGYTF.

This chain links TRBV7-2 with TRBJ1-6; D remains unclear. CDR1 SGHTA and CDR2 FQGNSA come from the germline V gene. This CDR3 is built from 15 residues. V was pared by 5 bases and J by 6 bases, with 14 bases between. CDR3 DNA sequence: TGTGCCAGCAGCCGAGTCAGGACCTCTAATTCACCCCTCCACTTT. Protein: CASSRVRTSNSPLHF.

The rearrangement joins TRBV24-1 to TRBJ2-2; D call uncertain. This CDR3 region has 12 residues. Germline CDR1 is KGHDR and CDR2 is SFDVKD. Trimming took off 9 bases at V and 4 bases at J, with 8 bases between the two ends. CDR3 coding DNA: TGTGCCACCGGGGTGGCCACCGGGGAGCTGTTTTTT. It specifies CATGVATGELFF.

V and J are TRBV20-1 and TRBJ2-5; TRBD1 might be the D (5 bases). This CDR3 has 14 residues. The germline CDR1 and CDR2 sequences are DFQATT and SNEGSKA (reference sequence). V was trimmed by 6 bases and J by 5 bases, leaving 19 bases between them. CDR3 nucleotides: TGCAGTGCGCAGAGGCAGGGTAGAGAGGAGACCCAGTACTTC. Translation: CSAQRQGREETQYF.

Comments on this clonotype: The conserved phenylalanine or tryptophan normally closing the CDR3 is absent here, so this likely arose from a read error. The limits of the CDR3 on the DNA are not certain, so only TCRdb's listed CDR3 is given. V and J are TRBV15 and TRBJ1-4. Germline V gene data show CDR1 as LNHNV and CDR2 as YYDKDF (reference sequence). The CDR3 is 10 amino acids long, termini counted. The CDR3 loop is CATTPRIPRI.

The chain couples TRBV20-1 to TRBJ2-1; 8 bases fit TRBD2. CDR1 is DFQATT, CDR2 SNEGSKA, per germline (reference sequence). The J segment lost 8 bases and the V segment lost 1 base, leaving 10 bases of the junction unmatched. The length of the CDR3 is 15 residues. Here the CDR3 reads CSARGGGTRFHEQFF. The CDR3 DNA reads TGCAGTGCTAGAGGAGGGGGGACTAGGTTCCATGAGCAGTTCTTC.

In regard to this clonotype: A read error is likely, as this CDR3 ends without the conserved phenylalanine or tryptophan. V usage is TRBV24-1 and J usage is TRBJ2-2, with TRBD1 as a possible D gene (6 bases). V lost 4 bases to trimming and J lost 4 bases, with 9 bases between them. This CDR3 region has 14 residues. The germline V gene encodes CDR1 KGHDR and CDR2 SFDVKD. CDR3 DNA: TGTGCCACCAGTGAAAGGACAGTCACCGGGGAGCTGTTTATT. This sequence encodes CATSERTVTGELFI.

Many counts were recorded for this clonotype. The chain couples TRBV13 to TRBJ1-1; 10 positions agree with TRBD1. Germline V lookup: CDR1 PRHDT, CDR2 FYEKMQ (reference sequence). V shed 8 bases and J 0 bases; nucleotides not matched to a gene: 3. The CDR3 runs 14 residues. This chain's CDR3 is CASSGQGLNTEAFF. In nucleotides, the CDR3 is TGTGCCAGCTCGGGACAGGGGCTGAACACTGAAGCTTTCTTT.

This chain connects TRBV19 to TRBJ2-2, with D possibly TRBD2 on 5 matching bases. Trimming stripped 3 bases from V and 7 bases from J, with 15 bases between. This CDR3 spans 15 amino acids. Germline V gene data show CDR1 as LNHDA and CDR2 as SQIVND (reference sequence). This CDR3 reads CASSIFQLRDGELFF. CDR3 DNA sequence: TGTGCCAGTAGTATTTTTCAACTCCGGGACGGGGAGCTGTTTTTT.

The rearrangement joins TRBV11-2 to TRBJ1-6, with 8 bases identical to TRBD1. The CDR3 loop spans 15 amino acids. With V trimmed by 9 bases and J by 6 bases, 10 bases remained unmatched. CDR1 and CDR2 (germline): SGHAT, FQNNGV. CDR3 DNA sequence: TGTGCCAGTAGTACAGGACAGGGCCCTAATTCACCCCTCCACTTT. Encoded protein: CASSTGQGPNSPLHF.

This clonotype has at least ten counts. The CDR3: CASSEAGGAAYEQYF. CDR3 in DNA: TGTGCCAGCAGTGAAGCTGGCGGGGCGGCCTACGAGCAGTACTTC. The rearrangement links TRBV6-1 to TRBJ2-7; weak D call: TRBD2 (6 bases). Germline V gene data show CDR1 as MNHNS and CDR2 as SASEGT. The CDR3 sequence is 15 residues long. Between the trimmed V and J ends, which lost 0 bases and 2 bases, there was a span of 11 bases.

Worth noting for this clonotype: A read error is possible here, since a much larger clone lies one base away. This rearrangement joins TRBV6-6 to TRBJ1-3; D unclear. The CDR3 is 10 amino acids. CDR1 is MNHNY, CDR2 SVGAGI, per germline (reference sequence). Written as DNA, the CDR3 is TGTACCAGCGGGGAAAACACCATATATTTT. This codes for CTSGENTIYF.

The chain couples TRBV7-3 to TRBJ2-1; D may be TRBD2 (6 bases). The CDR3 loop spans 14 amino acids. Trimming took 1 base from V and 8 from J, leaving 12 bases between them. CDR1 and CDR2 (germline): SGHTA, FQGTGA. DNA for the CDR3: TGTGCCAGCAGCTTAAGAGCTTGGGGGGATGAGCAGTTCTTC. This translates into CASSLRAWGDEQFF.

The chain carries TRBV7-2 and TRBJ1-6; D remains unclear. Per germline, CDR1 SGHTA and CDR2 FQGNSA. The CDR3 loop spans 12 amino acids. With 5 bases removed from V and 9 bases from J, the gap between germline ends came to 8 bases. The CDR3 DNA follows: TGTGCCAGCAGCCAAGGCGCTTCACCCCTCCACTTT. Amino acids: CASSQGASPLHF.

V gene TRBV2 combines with J gene TRBJ2-5, with D possibly called TRBD1 or TRBD2 (5 bases each). Germline V lookup: CDR1 SNHLY, CDR2 FYNNEI. Trimming took 6 bases from V and 6 from J, leaving 8 bases between them. This CDR3 is 11 amino acids long. CDR3 in amino acids: CASRGEKTQYF. The CDR3 bases are TGTGCCAGCAGAGGGGAGAAGACCCAGTACTTC.

J is TRBJ1-1 and V is TRBV18; D possibly corresponds to TRBD1 (6 bases). Trimming pared 3 bases from V and 11 bases from J, leaving 13 bases between. From germline, CDR1 is KGHSH and CDR2 LQKENI. This CDR3 region has 12 residues. CDR3 DNA: TGTGCCAGCTCACCCCTGAGACAGGACGCTTTCTTT. Amino acids: CASSPLRQDAFF.

Turning to this clonotype: A much larger clone is a single base away; this may be a read error. The V gene is TRBV6-6, the J gene TRBJ1-5; D unresolved. V lost 0 bases and J lost 6, with 9 bases in between. The CDR3 length is 14 residues. Germline CDR1 is MNHNY and CDR2 is SVGAGI (reference sequence). This chain's CDR3 is CASSYSSLFQPQHF. The CDR3 bases are TGTGCCAGCAGTTACTCGAGTCTCTTTCAGCCCCAGCATTTT.

J is TRBJ2-1 and V is TRBV10-3, with TRBD2 matching over 10 bases. The CDR3 has 16 residues. V trimming: 10 bases; J trimming: 2 bases; junction bases outside the gene matches: 11. CDR1 and CDR2 (germline): ENHRY, SYGVKD. The CDR3 DNA reads TGTGCCAGCATCGAACGCAGCGGGAGGGCCTACAATGAGCAGTTCTTC. Its protein product is CASIERSGRAYNEQFF.

The gene calls are TRBV2 and TRBJ1-2; TRBD1 is a possible D gene (5 bases). The CDR3 has 13 residues. Trimming shortened V by 10 bases and J by 2 bases, and 14 bases separated the two germline ends. CDR1 is SNHLY and CDR2 is FYNNEI in the germline V gene. The CDR3 DNA is TGTGCCACAGACCTGACAGACAACTATGGCTACACCTTC. This translates into CATDLTDNYGYTF.

In this sample, this clonotype turned up many times. The CDR3 DNA reads TGTGCCAGCTCACCCCAGGACAGGGAGACTGAAGCTTTCTTT. Translation: CASSPQDRETEAFF. This chain connects TRBV18 to TRBJ1-1; 8 nucleotides agree with TRBD1. The germline V gene has CDR1 KGHSH and CDR2 LQKENI. V trimming: 3 bases; J trimming: 5 bases; junction bases outside the gene matches: 5. The CDR3 runs 14 residues.

The J gene is TRBJ2-3, the V gene TRBV5-6; TRBD2 might be the D (5 bases). The germline V gene encodes CDR1 SGHDT and CDR2 YYEEEE. This CDR3 is 12 amino acids long. With 2 bases removed from V and 8 bases from J, the gap between germline ends came to 9 bases. The CDR3 DNA reads as TGTGCCAGCAGCTTCATCGAGGGTACGCAGTATTTT. Protein product: CASSFIEGTQYF.

This rearrangement joins TRBV9 to TRBJ2-1; D perhaps matches TRBD1 (5 bases). The germline V gene encodes CDR1 SGDLS and CDR2 YYNGEE. V lost 3 bases, J lost 0 bases, and 16 bases lay in between. The CDR3 is made up of 17 amino acids. The CDR3 coding sequence is TGTGCCAGCAGCGCCAAGGGGCGCCAATTCTCCTACAATGAGCAGTTCTTC. It is translated as CASSAKGRQFSYNEQFF.

In this sample, this clonotype turned up a few times. The chain carries TRBV4-2 and TRBJ1-3; the D is unclear. The germline V gene encodes CDR1 LGHNA and CDR2 YNFKEQ. The CDR3 length is 21 residues. V was shortened by 4 bases and J by 0 bases, with 28 bases between the two germline ends. As DNA, the CDR3 is TGTGCCAGCAGCCGGCGGATAAAGGACCTAAAGGAGATCTACTCTGGAAACACCATATATTTT. Translated: CASSRRIKDLKEIYSGNTIYF.